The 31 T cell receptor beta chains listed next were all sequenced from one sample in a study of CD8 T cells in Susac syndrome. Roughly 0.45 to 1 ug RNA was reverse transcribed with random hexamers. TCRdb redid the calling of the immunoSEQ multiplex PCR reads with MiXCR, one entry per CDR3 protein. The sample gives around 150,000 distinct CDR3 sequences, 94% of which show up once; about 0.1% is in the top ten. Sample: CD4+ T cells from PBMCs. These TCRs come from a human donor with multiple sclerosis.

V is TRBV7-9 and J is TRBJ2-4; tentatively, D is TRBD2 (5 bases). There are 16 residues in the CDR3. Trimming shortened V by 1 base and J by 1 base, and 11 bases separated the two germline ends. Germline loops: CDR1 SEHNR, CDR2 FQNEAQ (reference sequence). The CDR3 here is CASSLGGDGAKNIQYF. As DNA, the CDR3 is TGTGCCAGCAGCTTAGGGGGAGACGGGGCCAAAAACATTCAGTACTTC. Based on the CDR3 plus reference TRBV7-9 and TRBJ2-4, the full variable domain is DTGVSQNPRHKITKRGQNVTFRCDPISEHNRLYWYRQTLGQGPEFLTYFQNEAQLEKSRLLSDRFSAERPKGSFSTLEIQRTEQGDSAMYLCASSLGGDGAKNIQYFGAGTRLSVL.

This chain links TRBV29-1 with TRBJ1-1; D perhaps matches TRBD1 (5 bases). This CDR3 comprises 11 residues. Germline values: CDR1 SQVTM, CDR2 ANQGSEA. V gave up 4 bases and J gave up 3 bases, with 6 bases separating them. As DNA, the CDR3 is TGCAGCGTTGGGGGCTACACTGAAGCTTTCTTT. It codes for CSVGGYTEAFF.

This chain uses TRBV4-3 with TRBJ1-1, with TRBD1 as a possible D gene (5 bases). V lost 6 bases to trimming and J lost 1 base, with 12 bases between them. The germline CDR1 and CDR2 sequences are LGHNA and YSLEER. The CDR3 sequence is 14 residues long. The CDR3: CASSQRQTNTEAFF. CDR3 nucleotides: TGCGCCAGCAGTCAAAGACAGACGAACACTGAAGCTTTCTTT.

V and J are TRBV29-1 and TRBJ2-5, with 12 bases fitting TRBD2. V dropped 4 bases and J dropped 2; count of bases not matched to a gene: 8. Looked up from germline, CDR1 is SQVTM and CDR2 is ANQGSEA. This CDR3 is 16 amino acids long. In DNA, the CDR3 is TGCAGCGTTGGAGGACTAGCGGGACCAAGGCAAGAGACCCAGTACTTC. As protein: CSVGGLAGPRQETQYF.

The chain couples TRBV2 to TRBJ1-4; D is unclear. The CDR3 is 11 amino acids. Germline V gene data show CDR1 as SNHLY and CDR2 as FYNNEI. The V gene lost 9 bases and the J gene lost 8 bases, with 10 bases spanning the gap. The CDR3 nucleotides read TGTGCCAGTAACGAAGGCGAAAAACTGTTTTTT. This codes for CASNEGEKLFF. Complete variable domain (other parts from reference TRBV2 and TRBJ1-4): EPEVTQTPSHQVTQMGQEVILRCVPISNHLYFYWYRQILGQKVEFLVSFYNNEISEKSEIFDDQFSVERPDGSNFTLKIRSTKLEDSAMYFCASNEGEKLFFGSGTQLSVL.

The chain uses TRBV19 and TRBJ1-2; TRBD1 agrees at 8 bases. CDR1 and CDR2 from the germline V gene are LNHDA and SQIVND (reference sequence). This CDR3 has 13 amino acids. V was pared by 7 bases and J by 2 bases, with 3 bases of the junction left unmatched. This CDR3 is CASNRGDNYGYTF. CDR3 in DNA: TGTGCCAGTAACAGGGGGGACAACTATGGCTACACCTTC.

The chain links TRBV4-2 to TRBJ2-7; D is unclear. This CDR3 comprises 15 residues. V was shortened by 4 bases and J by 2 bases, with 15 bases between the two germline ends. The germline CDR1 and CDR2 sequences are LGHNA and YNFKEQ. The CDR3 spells CASSRDLDSTYEQYF. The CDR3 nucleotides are TGTGCCAGCAGCCGGGATCTAGACTCAACCTACGAGCAGTACTTC.

The CDR3 protein is CASSVQGLNEKLFF. The CDR3 nucleotides are TGTGCCAGCAGTGTACAGGGTTTGAATGAAAAACTGTTTTTT. The chain is built from TRBV2 and TRBJ1-4, with D possibly being TRBD1 (6 bases). The CDR3 sequence is 14 residues long. CDR1 and CDR2 from the germline V gene are SNHLY and FYNNEI. V was trimmed by 4 bases and J by 5 bases, leaving 11 bases between them. The full variable domain, completed using reference TRBV2 and TRBJ1-4, is EPEVTQTPSHQVTQMGQEVILRCVPISNHLYFYWYRQILGQKVEFLVSFYNNEISEKSEIFDDQFSVERPDGSNFTLKIRSTKLEDSAMYFCASSVQGLNEKLFFGSGTQLSVL.

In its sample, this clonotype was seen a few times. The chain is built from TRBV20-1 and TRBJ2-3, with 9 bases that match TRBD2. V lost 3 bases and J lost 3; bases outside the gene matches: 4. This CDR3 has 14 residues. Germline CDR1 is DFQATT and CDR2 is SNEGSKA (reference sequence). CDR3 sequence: CSASRLAGTDTQYF. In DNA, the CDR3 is TGCAGTGCTAGTCGGCTAGCGGGAACAGATACGCAGTATTTT.

The CDR3 bases are TGTGCCTGGAGTGTTACGGGCCGTGGTCGGGAGACCCAGTACTTC. The encoded protein is CAWSVTGRGRETQYF. This rearrangement joins TRBV30 to TRBJ2-5; the D is unclear. Germline loops: CDR1 GTSNPN, CDR2 SVGIG (reference sequence). The CDR3 covers 15 residues. Trimming shortened V by 0 bases and J by 5 bases, and 16 bases separated the two germline ends.

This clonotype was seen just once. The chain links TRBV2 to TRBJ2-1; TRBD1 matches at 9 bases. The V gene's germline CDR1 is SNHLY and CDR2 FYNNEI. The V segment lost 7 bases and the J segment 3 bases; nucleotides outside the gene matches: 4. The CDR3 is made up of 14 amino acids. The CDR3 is CASNRDRDYNEQFF. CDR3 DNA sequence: TGTGCCAGCAATCGGGACAGGGACTACAATGAGCAGTTCTTC. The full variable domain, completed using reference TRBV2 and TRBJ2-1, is EPEVTQTPSHQVTQMGQEVILRCVPISNHLYFYWYRQILGQKVEFLVSFYNNEISEKSEIFDDQFSVERPDGSNFTLKIRSTKLEDSAMYFCASNRDRDYNEQFFGPGTRLTVL.

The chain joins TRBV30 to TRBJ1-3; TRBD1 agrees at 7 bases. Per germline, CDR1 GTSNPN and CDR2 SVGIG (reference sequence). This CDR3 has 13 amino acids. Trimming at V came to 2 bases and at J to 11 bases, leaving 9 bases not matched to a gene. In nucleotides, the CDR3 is TGTGCCTGGAGTCGGGACAGAGTTAGCGCCATATATTTT. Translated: CAWSRDRVSAIYF. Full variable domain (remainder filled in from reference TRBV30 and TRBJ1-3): SQTIHQWPATLVQPVGSPLSLECTVEGTSNPNLYWYRQAAGRGLQLLFYSVGIGQISSEVPQNLSASRPQDRQFILSSKKLLLSDSGFYLCAWSRDRVSAIYFGEGSWLTVV.

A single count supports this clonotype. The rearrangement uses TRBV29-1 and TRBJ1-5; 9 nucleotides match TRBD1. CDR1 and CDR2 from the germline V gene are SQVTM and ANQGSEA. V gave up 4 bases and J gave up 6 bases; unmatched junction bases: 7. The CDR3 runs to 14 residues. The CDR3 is CSVATGGVGQPQHF. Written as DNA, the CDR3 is TGCAGCGTTGCGACAGGGGGAGTCGGTCAGCCCCAGCATTTT. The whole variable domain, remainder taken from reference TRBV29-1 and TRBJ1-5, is SAVISQKPSRDICQRGTSLTIQCQVDSQVTMMFWYRQQPGQSLTLIATANQGSEATYESGFVIDKFPISRPNLTFSTLTVSNMSPEDSSIYLCSVATGGVGQPQHFGDGTRLSIL.

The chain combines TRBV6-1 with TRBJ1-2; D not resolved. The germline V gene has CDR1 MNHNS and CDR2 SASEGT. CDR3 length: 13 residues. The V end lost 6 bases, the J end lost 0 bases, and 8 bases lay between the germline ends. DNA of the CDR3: TGTGCCAGCAGAGAGACGACTAACTATGGCTACACCTTC. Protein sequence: CASRETTNYGYTF.

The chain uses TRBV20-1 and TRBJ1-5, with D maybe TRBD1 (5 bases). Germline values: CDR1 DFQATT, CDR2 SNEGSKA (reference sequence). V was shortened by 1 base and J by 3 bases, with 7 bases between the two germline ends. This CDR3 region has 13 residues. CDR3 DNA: TGCAGTGCTAGAGGGGACCTCAATCAGCCCCAGCATTTT. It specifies CSARGDLNQPQHF.

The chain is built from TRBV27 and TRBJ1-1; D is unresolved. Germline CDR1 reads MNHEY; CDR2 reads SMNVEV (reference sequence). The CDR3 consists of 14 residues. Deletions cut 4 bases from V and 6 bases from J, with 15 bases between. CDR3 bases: TGTGCCAGCAGTTCCAACGTCCTCCGGGCTGAAGCTTTCTTT. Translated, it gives CASSSNVLRAEAFF.

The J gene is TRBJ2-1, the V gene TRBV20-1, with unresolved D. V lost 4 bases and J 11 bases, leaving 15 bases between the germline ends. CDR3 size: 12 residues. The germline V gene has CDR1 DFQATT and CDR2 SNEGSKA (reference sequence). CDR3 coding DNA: TGCAGTGCTAAAGTGTCGGAGTTCAAGCAGTTCTTC. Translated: CSAKVSEFKQFF.

CDR3 in amino acids: CSAGTGHVNTEAFF. In DNA, the CDR3 is TGCAGTGCCGGCACGGGACATGTGAACACTGAAGCTTTCTTT. The chain is built from TRBV20-1 and TRBJ1-1, with D perhaps TRBD1 (6 bases). Trimming shortened V by 6 bases and J by 0 bases, and 14 bases separated the two germline ends. Germline CDR1 reads DFQATT; CDR2 reads SNEGSKA (reference sequence). This CDR3 has 14 residues.

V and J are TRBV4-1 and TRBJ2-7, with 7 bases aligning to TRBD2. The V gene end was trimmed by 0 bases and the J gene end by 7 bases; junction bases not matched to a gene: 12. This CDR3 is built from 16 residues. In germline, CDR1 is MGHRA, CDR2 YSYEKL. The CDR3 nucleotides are TGCGCCAGCAGCCAAGAGGGGGTGGTAGCGGGTGGGGAGCAGTACTTC. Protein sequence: CASSQEGVVAGGEQYF.

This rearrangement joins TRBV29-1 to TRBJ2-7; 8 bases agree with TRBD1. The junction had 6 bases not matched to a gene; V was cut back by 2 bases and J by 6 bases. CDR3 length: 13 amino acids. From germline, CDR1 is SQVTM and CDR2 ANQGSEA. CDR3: CSVEISTGGEQYF. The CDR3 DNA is TGCAGCGTTGAAATTAGCACAGGGGGCGAGCAGTACTTC.

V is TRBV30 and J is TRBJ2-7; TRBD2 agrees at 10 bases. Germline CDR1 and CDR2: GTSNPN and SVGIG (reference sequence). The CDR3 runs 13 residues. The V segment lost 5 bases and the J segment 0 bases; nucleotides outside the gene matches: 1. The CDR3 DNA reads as TGTGCCTGGGTAGCGGGAGGCTCCTACGAGCAGTACTTC. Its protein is CAWVAGGSYEQYF. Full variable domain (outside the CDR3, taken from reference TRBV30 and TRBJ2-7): SQTIHQWPATLVQPVGSPLSLECTVEGTSNPNLYWYRQAAGRGLQLLFYSVGIGQISSEVPQNLSASRPQDRQFILSSKKLLLSDSGFYLCAWVAGGSYEQYFGPGTRLTVT.

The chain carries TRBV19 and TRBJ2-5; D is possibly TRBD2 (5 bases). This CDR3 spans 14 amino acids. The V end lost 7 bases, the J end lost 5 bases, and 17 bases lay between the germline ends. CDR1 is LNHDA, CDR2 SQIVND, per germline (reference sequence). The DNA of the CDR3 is TGTGCCAGTAACCCTTCCACTAGTCGGGAGACCCAGTACTTC. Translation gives CASNPSTSRETQYF.

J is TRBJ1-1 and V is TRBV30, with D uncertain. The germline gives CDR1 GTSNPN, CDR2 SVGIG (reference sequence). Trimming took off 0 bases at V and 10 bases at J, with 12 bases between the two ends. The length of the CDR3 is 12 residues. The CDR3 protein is CAWSVNLRSAFF. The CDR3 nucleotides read TGTGCCTGGAGTGTAAACCTGAGGTCAGCTTTCTTT.

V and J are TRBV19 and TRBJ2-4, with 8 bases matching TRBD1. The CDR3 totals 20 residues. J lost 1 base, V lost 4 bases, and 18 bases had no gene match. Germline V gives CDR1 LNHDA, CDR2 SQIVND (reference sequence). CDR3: CASSTQGATDYWRAKNIQYF. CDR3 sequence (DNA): TGTGCCAGTAGTACTCAGGGGGCGACGGATTATTGGAGGGCCAAAAACATTCAGTACTTC. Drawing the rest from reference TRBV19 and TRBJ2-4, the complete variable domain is DGGITQSPKYLFRKEGQNVTLSCEQNLNHDAMYWYRQDPGQGLRLIYYSQIVNDFQKGDIAEGYSVSREKKESFPLTVTSAQKNPTAFYLCASSTQGATDYWRAKNIQYFGAGTRLSVL.

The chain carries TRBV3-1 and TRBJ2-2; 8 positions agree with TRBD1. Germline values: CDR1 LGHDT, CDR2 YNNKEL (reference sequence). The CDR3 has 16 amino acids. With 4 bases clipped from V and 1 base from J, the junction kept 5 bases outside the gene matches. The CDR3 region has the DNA TGTGCCAGCAGCCGATATGGACAGGGGAACACCGGGGAGCTGTTTTTT. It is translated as CASSRYGQGNTGELFF.

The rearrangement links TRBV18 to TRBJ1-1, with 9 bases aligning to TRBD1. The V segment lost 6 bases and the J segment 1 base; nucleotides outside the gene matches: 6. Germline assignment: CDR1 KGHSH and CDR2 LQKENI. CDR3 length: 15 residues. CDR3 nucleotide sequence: TGTGCCAGCTCGCTGAGGGGACAGGGGAACACTGAAGCTTTCTTT. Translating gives CASSLRGQGNTEAFF.

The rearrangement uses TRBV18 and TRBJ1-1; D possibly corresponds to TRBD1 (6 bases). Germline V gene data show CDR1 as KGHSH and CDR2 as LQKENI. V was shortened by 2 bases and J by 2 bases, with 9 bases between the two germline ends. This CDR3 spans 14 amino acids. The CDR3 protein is CASSPSGDNTEAFF. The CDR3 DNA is TGTGCCAGCTCACCATCAGGGGACAACACTGAAGCTTTCTTT. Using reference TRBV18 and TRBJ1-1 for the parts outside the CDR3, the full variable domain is NAGVMQNPRHLVRRRGQEARLRCSPMKGHSHVYWYRQLPEEGLKFMVYLQKENIIDESGMPKERFSAEFPKEGPSILRIQQVVRGDSAAYFCASSPSGDNTEAFFGQGTRLTVV.

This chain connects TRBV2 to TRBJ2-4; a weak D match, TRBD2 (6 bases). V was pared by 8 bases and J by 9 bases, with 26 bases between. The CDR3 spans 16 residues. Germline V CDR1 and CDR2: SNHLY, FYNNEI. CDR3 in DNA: TGTGCCAGCTCCCGGGCCCGGACCGGGAGTGGGGGCATTCAGTACTTC. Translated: CASSRARTGSGGIQYF.

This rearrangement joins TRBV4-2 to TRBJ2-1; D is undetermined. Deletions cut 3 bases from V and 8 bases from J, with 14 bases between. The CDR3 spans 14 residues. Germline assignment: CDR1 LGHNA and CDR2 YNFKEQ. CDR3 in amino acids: CASSQGLPLYEQFF. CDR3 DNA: TGTGCCAGCAGCCAGGGCCTTCCACTTTATGAGCAGTTCTTC.

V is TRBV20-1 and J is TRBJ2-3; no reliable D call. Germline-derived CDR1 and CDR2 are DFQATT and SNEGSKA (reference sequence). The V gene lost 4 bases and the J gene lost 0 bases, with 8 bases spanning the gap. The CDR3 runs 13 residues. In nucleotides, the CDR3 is TGCAGTGCTACCCCCTCGAGCACAGATACGCAGTATTTT. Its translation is CSATPSSTDTQYF.

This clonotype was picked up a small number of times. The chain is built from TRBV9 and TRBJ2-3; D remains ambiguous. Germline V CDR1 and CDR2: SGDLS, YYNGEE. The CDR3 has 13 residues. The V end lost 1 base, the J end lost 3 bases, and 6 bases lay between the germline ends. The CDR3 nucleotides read TGTGCCAGCAGCGTACTTCGTACAGATACGCAGTATTTT. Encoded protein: CASSVLRTDTQYF. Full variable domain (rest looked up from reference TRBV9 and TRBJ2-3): DSGVTQTPKHLITATGQRVTLRCSPRSGDLSVYWYQQSLDQGLQFLIQYYNGEERAKGNILERFSAQQFPDLHSELNLSSLELGDSALYFCASSVLRTDTQYFGPGTRLTVL.